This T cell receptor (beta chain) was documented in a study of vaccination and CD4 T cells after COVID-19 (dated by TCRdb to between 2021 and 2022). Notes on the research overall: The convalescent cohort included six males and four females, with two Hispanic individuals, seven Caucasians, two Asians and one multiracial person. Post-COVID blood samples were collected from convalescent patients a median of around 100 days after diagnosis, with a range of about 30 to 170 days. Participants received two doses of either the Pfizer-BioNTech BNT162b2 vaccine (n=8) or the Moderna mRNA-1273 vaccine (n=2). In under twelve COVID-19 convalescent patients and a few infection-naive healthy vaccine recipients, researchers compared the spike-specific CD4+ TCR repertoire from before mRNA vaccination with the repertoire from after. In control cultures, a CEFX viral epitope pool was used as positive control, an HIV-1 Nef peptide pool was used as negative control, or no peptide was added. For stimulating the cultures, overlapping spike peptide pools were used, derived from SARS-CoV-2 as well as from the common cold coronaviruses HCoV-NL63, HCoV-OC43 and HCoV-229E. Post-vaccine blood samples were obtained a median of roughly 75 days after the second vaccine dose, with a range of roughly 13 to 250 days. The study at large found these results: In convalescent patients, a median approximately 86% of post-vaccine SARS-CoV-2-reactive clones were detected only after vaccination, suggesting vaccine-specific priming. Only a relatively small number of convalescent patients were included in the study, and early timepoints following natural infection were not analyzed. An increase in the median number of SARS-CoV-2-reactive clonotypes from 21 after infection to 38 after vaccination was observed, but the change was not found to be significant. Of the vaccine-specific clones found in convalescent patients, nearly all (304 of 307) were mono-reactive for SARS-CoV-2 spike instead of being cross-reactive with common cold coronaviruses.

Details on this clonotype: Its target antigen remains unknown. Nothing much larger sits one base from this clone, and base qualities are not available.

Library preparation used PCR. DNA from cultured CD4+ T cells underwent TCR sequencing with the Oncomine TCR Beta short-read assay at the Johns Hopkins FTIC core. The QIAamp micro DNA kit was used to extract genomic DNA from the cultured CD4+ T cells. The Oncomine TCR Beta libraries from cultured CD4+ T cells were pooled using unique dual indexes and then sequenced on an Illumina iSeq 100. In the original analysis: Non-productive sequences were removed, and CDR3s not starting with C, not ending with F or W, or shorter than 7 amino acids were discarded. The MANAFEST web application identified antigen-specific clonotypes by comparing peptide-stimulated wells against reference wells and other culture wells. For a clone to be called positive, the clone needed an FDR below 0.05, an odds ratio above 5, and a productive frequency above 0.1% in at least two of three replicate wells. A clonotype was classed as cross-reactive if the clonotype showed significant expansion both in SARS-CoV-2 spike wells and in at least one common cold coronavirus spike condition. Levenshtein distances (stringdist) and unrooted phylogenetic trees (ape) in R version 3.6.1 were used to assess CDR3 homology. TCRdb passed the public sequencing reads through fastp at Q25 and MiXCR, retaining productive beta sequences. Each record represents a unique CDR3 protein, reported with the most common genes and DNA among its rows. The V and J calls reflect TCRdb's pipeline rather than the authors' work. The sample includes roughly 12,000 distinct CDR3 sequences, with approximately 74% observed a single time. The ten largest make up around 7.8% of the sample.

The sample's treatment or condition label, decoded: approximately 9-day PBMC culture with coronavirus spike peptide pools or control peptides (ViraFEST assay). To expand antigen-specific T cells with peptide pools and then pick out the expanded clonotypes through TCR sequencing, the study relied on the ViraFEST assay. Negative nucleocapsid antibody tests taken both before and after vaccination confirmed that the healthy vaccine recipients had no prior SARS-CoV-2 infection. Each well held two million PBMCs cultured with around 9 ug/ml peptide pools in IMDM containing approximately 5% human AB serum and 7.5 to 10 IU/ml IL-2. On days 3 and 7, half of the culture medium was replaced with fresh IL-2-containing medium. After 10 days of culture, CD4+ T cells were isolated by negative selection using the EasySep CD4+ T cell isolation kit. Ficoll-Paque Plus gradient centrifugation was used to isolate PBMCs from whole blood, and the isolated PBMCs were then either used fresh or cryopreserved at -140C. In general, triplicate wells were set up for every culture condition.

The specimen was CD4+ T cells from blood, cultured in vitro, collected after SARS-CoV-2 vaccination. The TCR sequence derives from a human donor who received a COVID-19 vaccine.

This receptor carries the CDR3 CASSLRVRGTDTQYF. In nucleotides, the sequence is TGTGCCAGCAGCTTAAGAGTTCGAGGGACAGATACGCAGTATTTT. The chain joins TRBV7-6 to TRBJ2-3; the D segment could be TRBD2, given 5 matching bases. The V end loses 2 bases and the J end loses 3 bases, and a stretch of 12 bases separates them. The CDR3 contains 15 residues, cysteine and phenylalanine counted. Here the CDR3 DNA is all that survives: 45 bases in frame from base 1. Based on the germline V gene, the CDR1 and CDR2 sequences are SGHVS and FNYEAQ.